This TCR beta chain comes out of a study of technical replicates of blood from a few donors. V was pared by 2 bases and J by 8 bases, with 8 bases of the junction left unmatched. The V gene's germline CDR1 is SEHNR and CDR2 FQNEAQ (reference sequence). This CDR3 is built from 15 residues. Libraries were prepared by immunoSEQ multiplex PCR; TCRdb keeps only in-frame clonotypes and omits some of them. Among roughly 70,000 clones, approximately 90% were seen once, and the ten largest hold roughly 4.3%. The specimen was PBMCs. The gene calls are TRBV7-9 and TRBJ1-2; the match to TRBD1 covers 10 bases. This receptor was identified in a human donor in good health. Some clones in this sample may be carry-over from other donors' samples. The CDR3 DNA is TGTGCCAGCAGCTTATCTCGACAGGGGGCGCGAGGCTACACCTTC. Amino acid sequence: CASSLSRQGARGYTF.